This TCR beta chain stems from a study of immune evolution from preneoplasia to lung adenocarcinoma. The germline V and J ends were trimmed by 0 bases and 6 bases, with 6 bases remaining between them. The CDR3 runs 13 residues. The germline gives CDR1 MNHEY, CDR2 SVGAGI. Here immunoSEQ multiplex PCR was the method, and the copy in TCRdb shows in-frame clones only, minus some. Of thousands of clones listed, over 65% are singletons. Patient tissue came from resections in Japan or China, 2014–2017. Each case's diagnosis was confirmed by two pathologists on H&E. Remarks on this clone: The antigen is unknown.

Study-level points and caveats: Later-stage lesions appeared to have more T cells, more diversity, less clonality. From normal lung to invasive adenocarcinoma, top clone frequencies appeared to decrease.

Sequences were obtained from FFPE adjacent normal lung tissue. The sequence was obtained from an older person with lung adenocarcinoma. This rearrangement joins TRBV6-5 to TRBJ2-4; D not certain. In DNA form, the CDR3 reads TGTGCCAGCAGTTACTCGGGGTTAAACATTCAGTACTTC. Translating it yields CASSYSGLNIQYF.